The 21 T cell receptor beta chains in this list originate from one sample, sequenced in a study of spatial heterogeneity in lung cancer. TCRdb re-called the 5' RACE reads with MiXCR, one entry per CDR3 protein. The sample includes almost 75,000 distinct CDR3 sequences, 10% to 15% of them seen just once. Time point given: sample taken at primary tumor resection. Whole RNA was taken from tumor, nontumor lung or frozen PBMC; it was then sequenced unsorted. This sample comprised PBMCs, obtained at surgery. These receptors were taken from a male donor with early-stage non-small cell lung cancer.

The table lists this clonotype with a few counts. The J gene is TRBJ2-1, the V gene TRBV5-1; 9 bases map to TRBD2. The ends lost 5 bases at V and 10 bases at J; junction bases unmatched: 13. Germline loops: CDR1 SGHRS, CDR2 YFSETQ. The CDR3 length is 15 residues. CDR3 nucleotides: TGCGCCAGCAGAAATGAATTAGCGGGGGCCGGAGAGCAGTTCTTC. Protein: CASRNELAGAGEQFF. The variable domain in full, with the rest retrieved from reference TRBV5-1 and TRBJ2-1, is KAGVTQTPRYLIKTRGQQVTLSCSPISGHRSVSWYQQTPGQGLQFLFEYFSETQRNKGNFPGRFSGRQFSNSRSEMNVSTLELGDSALYLCASRNELAGAGEQFFGPGTRLTVL.

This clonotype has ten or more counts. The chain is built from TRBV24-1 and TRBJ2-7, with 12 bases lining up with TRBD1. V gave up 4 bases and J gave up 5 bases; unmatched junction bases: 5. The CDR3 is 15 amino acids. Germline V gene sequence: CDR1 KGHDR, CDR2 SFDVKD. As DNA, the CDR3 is TGTGCCACCAGTGACCCCGGGACAGGGGGCGACGAGCAGTACTTC. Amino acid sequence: CATSDPGTGGDEQYF.

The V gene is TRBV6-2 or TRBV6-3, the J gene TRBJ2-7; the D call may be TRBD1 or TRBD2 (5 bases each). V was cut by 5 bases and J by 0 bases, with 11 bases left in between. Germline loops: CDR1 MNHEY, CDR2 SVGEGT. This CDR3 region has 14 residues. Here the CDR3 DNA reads TGTGCCAGCAGTGACCCGGGACCCTCCTACGAGCAGTACTTC. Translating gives CASSDPGPSYEQYF.

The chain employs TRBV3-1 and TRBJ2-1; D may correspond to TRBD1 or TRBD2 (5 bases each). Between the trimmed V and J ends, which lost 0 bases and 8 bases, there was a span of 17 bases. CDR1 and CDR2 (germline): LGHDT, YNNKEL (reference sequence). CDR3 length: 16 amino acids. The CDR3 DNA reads TGTGCCAGCAGCCAAGATCAAGGGACCCGTTGGGATGAGCAGTTCTTC. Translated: CASSQDQGTRWDEQFF.

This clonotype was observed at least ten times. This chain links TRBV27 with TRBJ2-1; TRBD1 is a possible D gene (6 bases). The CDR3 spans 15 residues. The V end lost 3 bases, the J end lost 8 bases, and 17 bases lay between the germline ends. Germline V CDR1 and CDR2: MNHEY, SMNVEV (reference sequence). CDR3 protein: CASSFGQGRSHEQFF. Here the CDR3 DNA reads TGTGCCAGCAGTTTCGGGCAGGGGCGAAGTCATGAGCAGTTCTTC.

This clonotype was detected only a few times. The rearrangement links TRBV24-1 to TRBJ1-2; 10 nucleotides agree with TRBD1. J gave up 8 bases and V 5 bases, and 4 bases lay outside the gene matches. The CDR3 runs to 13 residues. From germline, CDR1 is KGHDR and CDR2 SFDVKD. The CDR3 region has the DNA TGTGCCACCAGTGGGGGGACAGGGGACGGCTACACCTTC. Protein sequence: CATSGGTGDGYTF.

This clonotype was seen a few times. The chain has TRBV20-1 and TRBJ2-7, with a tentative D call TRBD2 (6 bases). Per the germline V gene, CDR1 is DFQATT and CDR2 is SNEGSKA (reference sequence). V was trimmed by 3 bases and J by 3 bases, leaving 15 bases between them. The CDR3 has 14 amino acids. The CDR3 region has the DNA TGCAGTGCTAGGCGCCGGGACTCACGCTACGAGCAGTACTTC. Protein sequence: CSARRRDSRYEQYF.

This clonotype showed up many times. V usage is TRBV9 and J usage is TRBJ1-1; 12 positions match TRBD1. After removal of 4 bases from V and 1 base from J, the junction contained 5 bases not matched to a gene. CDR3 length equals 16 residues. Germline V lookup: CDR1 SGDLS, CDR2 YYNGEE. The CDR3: CASSLRDRGPNTEAFF. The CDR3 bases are TGTGCCAGCAGCCTTCGGGACAGGGGGCCGAACACTGAAGCTTTCTTT.

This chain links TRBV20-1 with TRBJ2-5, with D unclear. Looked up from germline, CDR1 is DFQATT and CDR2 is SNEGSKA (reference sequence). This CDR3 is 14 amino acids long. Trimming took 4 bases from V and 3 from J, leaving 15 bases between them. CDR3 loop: CSANPYGREETQYF. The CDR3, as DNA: TGCAGTGCTAATCCCTATGGACGAGAAGAGACCCAGTACTTC.

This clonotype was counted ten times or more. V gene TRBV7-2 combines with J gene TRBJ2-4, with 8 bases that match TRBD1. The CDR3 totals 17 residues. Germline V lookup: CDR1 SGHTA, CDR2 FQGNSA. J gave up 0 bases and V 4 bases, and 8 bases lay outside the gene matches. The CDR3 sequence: CASSSSGTGLAKNIQYF. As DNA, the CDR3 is TGTGCCAGCAGCTCCTCCGGGACAGGACTAGCCAAAAACATTCAGTACTTC.

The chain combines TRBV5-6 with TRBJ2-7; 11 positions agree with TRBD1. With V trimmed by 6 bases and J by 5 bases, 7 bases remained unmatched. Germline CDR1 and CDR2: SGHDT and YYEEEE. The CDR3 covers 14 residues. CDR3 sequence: CASTLGQGGNEQYF. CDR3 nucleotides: TGTGCCAGCACTCTGGGACAGGGGGGAAACGAGCAGTACTTC.

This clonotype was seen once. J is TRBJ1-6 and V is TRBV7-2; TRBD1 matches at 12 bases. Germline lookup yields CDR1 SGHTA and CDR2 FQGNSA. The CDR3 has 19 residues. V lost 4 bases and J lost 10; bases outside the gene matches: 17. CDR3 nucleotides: TGTGCCAGCAGCTCGACCTTCTGGGACAGGGGGCGCGAGGGGTCACCCCTCCACTTT. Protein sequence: CASSSTFWDRGREGSPLHF.

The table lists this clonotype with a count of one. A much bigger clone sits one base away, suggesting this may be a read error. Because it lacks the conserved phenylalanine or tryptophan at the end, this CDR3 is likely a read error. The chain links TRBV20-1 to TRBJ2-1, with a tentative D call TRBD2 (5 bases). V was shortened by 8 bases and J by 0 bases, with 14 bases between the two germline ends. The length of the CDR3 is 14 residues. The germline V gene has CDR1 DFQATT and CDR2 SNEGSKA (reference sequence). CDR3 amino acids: CSTPYRDSYNEQFS. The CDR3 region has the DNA TGCAGTACCCCTTACCGGGACTCCTACAATGAGCAGTTCTCC.

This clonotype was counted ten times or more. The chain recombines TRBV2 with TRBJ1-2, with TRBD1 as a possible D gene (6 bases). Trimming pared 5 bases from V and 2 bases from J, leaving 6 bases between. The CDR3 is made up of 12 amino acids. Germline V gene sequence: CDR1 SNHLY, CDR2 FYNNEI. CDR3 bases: TGTGCCAGCAGTACAGGGAACTATGGCTACACCTTC. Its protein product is CASSTGNYGYTF.

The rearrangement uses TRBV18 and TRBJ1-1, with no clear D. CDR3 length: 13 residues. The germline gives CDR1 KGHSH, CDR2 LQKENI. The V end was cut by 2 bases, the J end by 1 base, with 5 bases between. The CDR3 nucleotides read TGTGCCAGCTCACCAGAGAAGAACACTGAAGCTTTCTTT. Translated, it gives CASSPEKNTEAFF.

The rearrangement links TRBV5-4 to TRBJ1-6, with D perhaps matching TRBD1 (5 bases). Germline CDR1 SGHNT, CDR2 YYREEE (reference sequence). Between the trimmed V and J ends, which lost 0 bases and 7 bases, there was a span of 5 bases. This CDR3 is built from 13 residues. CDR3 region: CASSLEGNSPLHF. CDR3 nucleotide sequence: TGTGCCAGCAGCTTGGAGGGGAATTCACCCCTCCACTTT.

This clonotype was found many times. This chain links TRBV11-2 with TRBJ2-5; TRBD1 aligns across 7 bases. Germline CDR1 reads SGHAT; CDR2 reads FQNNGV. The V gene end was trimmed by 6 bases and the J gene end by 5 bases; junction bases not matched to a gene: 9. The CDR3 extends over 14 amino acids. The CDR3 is CASSLQGIQETQYF. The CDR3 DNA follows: TGTGCCAGCAGTTTACAGGGGATCCAGGAGACCCAGTACTTC.

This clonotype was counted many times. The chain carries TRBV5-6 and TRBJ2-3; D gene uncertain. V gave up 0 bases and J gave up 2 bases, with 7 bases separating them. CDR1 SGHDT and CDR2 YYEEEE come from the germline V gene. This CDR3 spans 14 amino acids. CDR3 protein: CASSLGRPTDTQYF. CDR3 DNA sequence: TGTGCCAGCAGCTTGGGACGGCCCACAGATACGCAGTATTTT.

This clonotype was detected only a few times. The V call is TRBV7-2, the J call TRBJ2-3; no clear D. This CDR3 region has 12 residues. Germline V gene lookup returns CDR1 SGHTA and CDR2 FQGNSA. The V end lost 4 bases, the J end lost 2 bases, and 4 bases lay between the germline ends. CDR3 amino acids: CASSYITDTQYF. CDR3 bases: TGTGCCAGCAGCTATATCACAGATACGCAGTATTTT.

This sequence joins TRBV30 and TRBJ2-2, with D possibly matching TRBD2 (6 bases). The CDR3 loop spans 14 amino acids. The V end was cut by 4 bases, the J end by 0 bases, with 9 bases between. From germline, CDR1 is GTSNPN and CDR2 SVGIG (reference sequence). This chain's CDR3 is CAWMRGTNTGELFF. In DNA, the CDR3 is TGTGCCTGGATGCGGGGAACGAACACCGGGGAGCTGTTTTTT.

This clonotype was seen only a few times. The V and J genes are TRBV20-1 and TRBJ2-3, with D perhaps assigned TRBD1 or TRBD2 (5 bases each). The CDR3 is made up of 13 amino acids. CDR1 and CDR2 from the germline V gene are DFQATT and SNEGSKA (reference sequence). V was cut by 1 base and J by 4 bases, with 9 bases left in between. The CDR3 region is CSARGLGADTQYF. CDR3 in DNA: TGCAGTGCTAGAGGGCTGGGGGCAGATACGCAGTATTTT.